Following are 7 T cell receptor beta chains from one sample sequenced in a study of T cells and Merkel cell carcinoma outcomes. Sequencing was performed with immunoSEQ multiplex PCR; in TCRdb, only in-frame clones are kept and a portion is missing. The sample yields fewer than 2,500 clones, roughly 76% seen once. Sequencing input: tumor tissue from Merkel cell carcinoma. These receptor sequences come from a human donor with Merkel cell carcinoma.

The rearrangement joins TRBV18 to TRBJ2-7; 7 bases agree with TRBD2. Unmatched junction bases numbered 12, after V lost 1 base and J lost 3 bases. CDR3 length: 17 amino acids. CDR1 and CDR2 (germline): KGHSH, LQKENI. The CDR3 nucleotides are TGTGCCAGCTCACCACGGATTGGCGCGGGAGTAGGCTACGAGCAGTACTTC. Its protein is CASSPRIGAGVGYEQYF.

The gene calls are TRBV29-1 and TRBJ2-7; no reliable D call. The CDR3 is 12 amino acids. Germline V gives CDR1 SQVTM, CDR2 ANQGSEA. V was shortened by 3 bases and J by 4 bases, with 10 bases between the two germline ends. The CDR3 sequence is CSVEGRSYEQYF. The CDR3 DNA reads TGCAGCGTTGAGGGAAGGAGTTACGAGCAGTACTTC.

With respect to this clone: A read error may account for a junction end that differs from germline. The genes are TRBV5-6 and TRBJ1-2; 10 bases align to TRBD1. The V gene's germline CDR1 is SGHDT and CDR2 YYEEEE. The CDR3 spans 12 residues. The CDR3 is CANSLTGGGYTF. DNA of the CDR3: TGTGCCAACAGCTTGACAGGGGGCGGCTACACCTTC.

The count of this clone is one. The CDR3 nucleotides read TGTGCCAGCAGCCTGAGGTCTAGCGGGACGAGTGAGCAGTTCTTC. It specifies CASSLRSSGTSEQFF. J is TRBJ2-1 and V is TRBV27; 9 bases agree with TRBD2. The germline gives CDR1 MNHEY, CDR2 SMNVEV (reference sequence). V shed 6 bases and J 9 bases; nucleotides not matched to a gene: 12. CDR3 length: 15 amino acids.

The table lists this clone with a count of one. V is TRBV15 and J is TRBJ1-3, with TRBD1 as a possible D gene (5 bases). Per germline, CDR1 LNHNV and CDR2 YYDKDF (reference sequence). The V end was cut by 4 bases, the J end by 6 bases, with 16 bases between. The CDR3 length is 15 residues. CDR3 residues: CATSTDRANQNTIYF. For the CDR3, the DNA is TGTGCCACCAGCACCGACAGAGCAAATCAAAACACCATATATTTT.

This clone showed up just a few times. The J gene is TRBJ2-7, the V gene TRBV4-1; D gene uncertain. This CDR3 has 16 residues. Germline CDR1 reads MGHRA; CDR2 reads YSYEKL. V dropped 1 base and J dropped 3 bases, with 16 bases sitting between them. The CDR3 DNA is TGCGCCAGCAGCCAAGGGTTTGGCCGATTAGACTACGAGCAGTACTTC. It translates to CASSQGFGRLDYEQYF.

There are a few counts of this clone. J is TRBJ1-1 and V is TRBV6-5, with a weak D call TRBD1 (5 bases). V gave up 6 bases and J gave up 4 bases, with 15 bases separating them. The CDR3 extends over 14 amino acids. The germline CDR1 and CDR2 sequences are MNHEY and SVGAGI. The CDR3 loop reads CASSSSQGLTEAFF. The CDR3 DNA is TGTGCCAGCAGCTCCAGTCAGGGTCTCACTGAAGCTTTCTTT.